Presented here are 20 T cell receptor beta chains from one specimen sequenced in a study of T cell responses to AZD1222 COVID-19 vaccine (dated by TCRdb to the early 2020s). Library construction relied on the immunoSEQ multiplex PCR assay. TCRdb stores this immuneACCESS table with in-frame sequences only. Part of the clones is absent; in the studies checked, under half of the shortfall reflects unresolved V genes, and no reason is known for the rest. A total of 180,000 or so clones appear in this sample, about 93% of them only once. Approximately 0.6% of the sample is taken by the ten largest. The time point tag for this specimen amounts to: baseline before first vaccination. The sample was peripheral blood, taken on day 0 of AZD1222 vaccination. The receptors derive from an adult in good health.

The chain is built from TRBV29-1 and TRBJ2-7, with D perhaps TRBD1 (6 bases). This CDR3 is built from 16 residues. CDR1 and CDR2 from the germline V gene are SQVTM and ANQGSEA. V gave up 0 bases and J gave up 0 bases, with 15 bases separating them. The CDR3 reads CSVEDDTDSHSYEQYF. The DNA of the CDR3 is TGCAGCGTTGAAGATGATACGGACAGCCACTCCTACGAGCAGTACTTC.

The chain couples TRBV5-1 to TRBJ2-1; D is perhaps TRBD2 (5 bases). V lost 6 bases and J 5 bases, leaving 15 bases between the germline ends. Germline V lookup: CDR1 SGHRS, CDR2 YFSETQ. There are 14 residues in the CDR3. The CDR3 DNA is TGCGCCAGCACTAAAGCGGCGCCAAACAATGAGCAGTTCTTC. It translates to CASTKAAPNNEQFF.

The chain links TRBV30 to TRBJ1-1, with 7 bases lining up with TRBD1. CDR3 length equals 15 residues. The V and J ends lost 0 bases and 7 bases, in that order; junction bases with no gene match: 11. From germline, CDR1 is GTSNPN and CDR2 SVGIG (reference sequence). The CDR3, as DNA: TGTGCCTGGAGTGTCCTGTCCCGGGACAGAGGTGAAGCTTTCTTT. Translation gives CAWSVLSRDRGEAFF.

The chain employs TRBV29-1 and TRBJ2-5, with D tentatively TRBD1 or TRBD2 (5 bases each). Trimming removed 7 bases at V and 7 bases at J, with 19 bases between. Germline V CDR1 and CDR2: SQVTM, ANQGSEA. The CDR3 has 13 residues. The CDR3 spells CSDRDGPRGTQYF. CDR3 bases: TGCAGCGACCGGGACGGACCAAGAGGGACCCAGTACTTC.

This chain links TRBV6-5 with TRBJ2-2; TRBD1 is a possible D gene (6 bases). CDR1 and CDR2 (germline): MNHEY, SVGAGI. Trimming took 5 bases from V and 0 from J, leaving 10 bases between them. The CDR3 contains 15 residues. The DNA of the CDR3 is TGTGCCAGCAGTAGGACAGCTCCGAACACCGGGGAGCTGTTTTTT. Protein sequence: CASSRTAPNTGELFF.

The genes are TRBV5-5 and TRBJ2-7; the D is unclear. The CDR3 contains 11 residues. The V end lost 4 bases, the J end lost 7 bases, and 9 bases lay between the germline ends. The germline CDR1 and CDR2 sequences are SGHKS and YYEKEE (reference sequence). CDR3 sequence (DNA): TGTGCCAGCAGCCGGTTATGGGAGCAGTACTTC. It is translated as CASSRLWEQYF.

DNA of the CDR3: TGTGCCAGCAAAGGGAATAAACAGCCCCAGCATTTT. This translates into CASKGNKQPQHF. V and J are TRBV28 and TRBJ1-5; D remains unclear. The V gene lost 7 bases and the J gene lost 7 bases, with 11 bases spanning the gap. The CDR3 extends over 12 amino acids. CDR1 and CDR2 from the germline V gene are MDHEN and SYDVKM.

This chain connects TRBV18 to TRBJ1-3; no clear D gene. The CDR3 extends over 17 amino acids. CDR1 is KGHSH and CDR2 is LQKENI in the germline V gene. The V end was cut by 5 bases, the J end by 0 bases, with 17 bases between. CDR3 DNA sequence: TGTGCCAGCTCAGCGAGCCTCCAGTTAAGCTCTGGAAACACCATATATTTT. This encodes CASSASLQLSSGNTIYF.

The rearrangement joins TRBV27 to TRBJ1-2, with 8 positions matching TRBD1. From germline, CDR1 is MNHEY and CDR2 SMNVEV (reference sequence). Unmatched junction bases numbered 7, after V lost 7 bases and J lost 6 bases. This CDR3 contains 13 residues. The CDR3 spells CASKSDRADGYTF. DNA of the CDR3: TGTGCCAGCAAATCGGACAGGGCGGATGGCTACACCTTC.

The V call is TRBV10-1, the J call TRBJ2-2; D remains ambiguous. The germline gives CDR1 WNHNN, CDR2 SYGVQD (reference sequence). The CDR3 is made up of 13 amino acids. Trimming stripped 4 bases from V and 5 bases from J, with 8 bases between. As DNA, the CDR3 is TGCGCCAGCAGTGCATTCCAAACCGGGGAGCTGTTTTTT. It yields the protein CASSAFQTGELFF.

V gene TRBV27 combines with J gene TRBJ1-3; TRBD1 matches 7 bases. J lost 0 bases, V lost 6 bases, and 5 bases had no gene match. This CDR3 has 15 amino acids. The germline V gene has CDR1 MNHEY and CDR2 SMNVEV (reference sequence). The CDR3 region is CASRPTGNSGNTIYF. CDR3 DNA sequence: TGTGCCAGCAGGCCGACAGGGAACTCTGGAAACACCATATATTTT.

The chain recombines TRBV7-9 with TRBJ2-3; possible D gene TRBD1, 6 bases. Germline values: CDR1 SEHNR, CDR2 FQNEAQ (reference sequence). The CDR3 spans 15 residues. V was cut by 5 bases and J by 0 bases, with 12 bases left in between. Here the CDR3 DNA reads TGTGCCAGCAGCCCCGGGACACTAAGCACAGATACGCAGTATTTT. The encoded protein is CASSPGTLSTDTQYF.

The chain's CDR3 is CASRGPHSGNTIYF. CDR3 DNA: TGTGCCAGTAGAGGGCCGCACTCTGGAAACACCATATATTTT. This sequence joins TRBV28 and TRBJ1-3; no reliable D call. Germline lookup yields CDR1 MDHEN and CDR2 SYDVKM. This CDR3 region has 14 residues. Trimming removed 9 bases at V and 0 bases at J, with 12 bases between.

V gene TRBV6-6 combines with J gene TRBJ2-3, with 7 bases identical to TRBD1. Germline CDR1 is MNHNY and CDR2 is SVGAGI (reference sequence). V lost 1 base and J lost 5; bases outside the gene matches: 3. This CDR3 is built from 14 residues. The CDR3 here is CASSYYRGRDTQYF. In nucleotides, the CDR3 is TGTGCCAGCAGTTACTACAGGGGACGAGATACGCAGTATTTT.

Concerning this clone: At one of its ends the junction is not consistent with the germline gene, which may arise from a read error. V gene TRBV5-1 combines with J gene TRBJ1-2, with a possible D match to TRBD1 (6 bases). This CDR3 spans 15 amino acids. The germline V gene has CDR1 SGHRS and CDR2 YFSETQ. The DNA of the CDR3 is TGCGCCAGCAGCTTGCTGGCAGGGGACTACTACGGCTACACCTTC. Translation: CASSLLAGDYYGYTF.

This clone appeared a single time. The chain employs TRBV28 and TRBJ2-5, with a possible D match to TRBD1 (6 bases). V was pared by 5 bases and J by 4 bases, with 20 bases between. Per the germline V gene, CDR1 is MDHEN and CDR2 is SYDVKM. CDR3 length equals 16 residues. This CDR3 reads CASSPPGTRGGETQYF. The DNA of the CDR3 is TGTGCCAGCAGTCCGCCCGGGACACGAGGGGGAGAGACCCAGTACTTC.

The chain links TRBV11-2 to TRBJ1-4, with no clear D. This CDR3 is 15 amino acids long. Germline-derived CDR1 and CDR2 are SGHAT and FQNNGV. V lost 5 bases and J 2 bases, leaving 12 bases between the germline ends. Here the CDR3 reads CASSPMAVTNEKLFF. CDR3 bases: TGTGCCAGCAGCCCTATGGCAGTGACTAATGAAAAACTGTTTTTT.

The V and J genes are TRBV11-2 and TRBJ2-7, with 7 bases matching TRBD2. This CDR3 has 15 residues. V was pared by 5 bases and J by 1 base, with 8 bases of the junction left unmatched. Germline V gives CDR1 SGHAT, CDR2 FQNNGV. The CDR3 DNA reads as TGTGCCAGCAGCAAAATTCGCGGGAGTTCCTACGAGCAGTACTTC. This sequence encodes CASSKIRGSSYEQYF.

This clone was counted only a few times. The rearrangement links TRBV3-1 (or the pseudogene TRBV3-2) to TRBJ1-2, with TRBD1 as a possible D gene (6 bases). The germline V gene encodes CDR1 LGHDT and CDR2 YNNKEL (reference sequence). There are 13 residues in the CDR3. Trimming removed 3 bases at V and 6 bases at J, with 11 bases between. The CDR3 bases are TGTGCCAGCAGCCACCGGGACACTGATGGCTACACCTTC. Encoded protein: CASSHRDTDGYTF.

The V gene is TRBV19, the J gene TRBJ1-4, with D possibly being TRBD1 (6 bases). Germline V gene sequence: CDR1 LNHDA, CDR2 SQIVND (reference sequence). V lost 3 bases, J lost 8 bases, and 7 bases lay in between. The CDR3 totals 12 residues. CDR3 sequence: CASSMGGEKLFF. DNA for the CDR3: TGTGCCAGTAGTATGGGGGGCGAAAAACTGTTTTTT.